The source of this T cell receptor (beta chain) is a study of shared clonotypes between healthy human individuals. General study findings and limits: The study found about 5% of naive CD4 clonotypes shared across a few donors. An anticipated effect of sequencing depth on clonotype sharing among donors was recognized.

There were only Caucasian adults among the donors, and all lived in Nashville, Tennessee. CD4+ cells were split into CD45RA+ naive and CD45RA-negative memory subsets. Note on this clone: Its antigen is unidentified.

Profiling relied on immunoSEQ multiplex PCR, and the TCRdb table lists in-frame clones only, not all of them. Of approximately 2.5 million clones in the sample, 90% to 95% were seen once. This CDR3 region has 17 residues. In germline, CDR1 is KGHSH, CDR2 LQKENI. Trimming stripped 1 base from V and 2 bases from J, with 17 bases between. This receptor was taken from a man younger than 30 in good health. Some clones in this sample may be carry-over from other donors' samples. This rearrangement joins TRBV18 to TRBJ1-2; D ambiguous. The sequencing sample was made of naive CD4+ T cells from PBMCs. Subset given: CD45RA+ positively selected. DNA for the CDR3: TGTGCCAGCTCACCACTTAGGCTGGGCGTTTGGAACTATGGCTACACCTTC. This gives the protein CASSPLRLGVWNYGYTF.